This T cell receptor (beta chain) came from a study of CD8 T cells in Susac syndrome. Germline CDR1 LGHNA, CDR2 YNFKEQ. CDR3 size: 14 residues. V gave up 1 base and J gave up 0 bases, with 7 bases separating them. An amount of RNA that ranged from roughly 0.45 to 1 ug was reverse transcribed with random hexamers. TCRdb re-analysed the immunoSEQ multiplex PCR reads in MiXCR, keeping a single row per CDR3 protein. The repertoire has approximately 230,000 distinct CDR3 sequences, just under 95% of them found once; the top ten carry 0.065% to 0.08%. Relapsing-remitting disease, either stable or active, was present in the multiple sclerosis controls, who were treatment-naive patients. TEMRA cells were enriched by FACS, and CD4+ and CD8+ T cells were negatively isolated.

The chain combines TRBV4-2 with TRBJ2-7; D gene ambiguous. The source of this sequence is a human donor with multiple sclerosis. Sequenced input: CD4+ T cells from PBMCs. This CDR3 is CASSQGSSSYEQYF. Here the CDR3 DNA reads TGTGCCAGCAGCCAAGGTAGCAGCTCCTACGAGCAGTACTTC.